These T cell receptor beta chains were read from a single sample in a study of breast tumors, draining lymph nodes, adjacent tissues. TCRdb re-derived calls from the multiplex PCR reads in MiXCR, one entry per CDR3 protein. The data hold approximately 300,000 distinct CDR3 sequences, with 30% observed a single time. Sequenced material: axillary lymph node tissue. The receptors were gathered from a female donor with breast cancer. Some clones in this sample may be carry-over from other donors' samples. The CDR3 runs from the conserved cysteine through the conserved F or W. D genes are given only for firm matches. Clone size, where shown, is once, few, many, or a class for clones that have expanded.

TRBV10-1	many	TRBJ2-1	-	TGCGCCAGCAGTGAGAACGGTAGACGAAACAATGAGCAGTTCTTC	CASSENGRRNNEQFF
TRBV30	few	TRBJ2-5	-	TGTGCCTGGAGTGTACGGCGATCGGGAGAGACCCAGTACTTC	CAWSVRRSGETQYF
TRBV7-6	many	TRBJ2-7	TRBD2	TGTGCCAGCAGCTGGGGGGGGAGACTAGTTCGCGAGCAGTACTTC	CASSWGGRLVREQYF
TRBV7-3	-	TRBJ1-4	-	TGTGCCAGCAGCTTTAGATCCCCGGGACGGAGTAATGAAAAACTGTTTTTT	CASSFRSPGRSNEKLFF
TRBV6-1	many	TRBJ1-3	-	TGTGCCAGCAAGGTCTCCGACTCTGGAAACACCATATATTTT	CASKVSDSGNTIYF
TRBV4-1	many	TRBJ2-7	TRBD2	TGCGCCAGCAGCCAATTGAGGCAGCGGGAGGACCCCTCCGAGCAGTACTTC	CASSQLRQREDPSEQYF
TRBV7-7	many	TRBJ2-1	-	TGTGCTAGCAGCCCGCCGGAGGGGGGTGAGCAGTTCTTC	CASSPPEGGEQFF
TRBV15	many	TRBJ1-5	TRBD1	TGTGCCACCAGCACCCTTCGGACAGGGTTCCTACGAGCCCAGCATTTT	CATSTLRTGFLRAQHF
TRBV9	many	TRBJ2-5	-	TGTGCCAGCAGCTCAGAAGGGACCCAAGAGACCCAGTACTTC	CASSSEGTQETQYF
TRBV24-1	many	TRBJ2-3	-	TGTGCCACCAGTTCTCGTGATACGCAGTATTTT	CATSSRDTQYF
TRBV4-1	many	TRBJ1-4	-	TGCGCCAGCAGCCAAGAGGGGGGAGAAAATGAAAAACTGTTTTTT	CASSQEGGENEKLFF
TRBV6-2/TRBV6-3	many	TRBJ1-6	-	TGTGCCAGCAGTTTCTCCCAACAGAGTTCACCCCTCCACTTT	CASSFSQQSSPLHF
TRBV7-2	many	TRBJ2-7	TRBD2	TGTGCCAGCAGGTCGGGACTAGCGGGATTCGGCGAGCAGTACTTC	CASRSGLAGFGEQYF
TRBV30	-	TRBJ1-3	-	TGTGCCTGGAGTGCCCCTCTCGGGACTGGAAACACCATATATTTT	CAWSAPLGTGNTIYF
TRBV5-8	-	TRBJ2-1	-	TGTGCCAGCAGCTTGACAGGGCACTACAATGAGCAGTTCTTC	CASSLTGHYNEQFF
TRBV7-8	many	TRBJ2-3	-	TGTGCCAGCAGCTTACTGGGCAGTCCTACGCAGTATTTT	CASSLLGSPTQYF
TRBV29-1	many	TRBJ2-1	TRBD2	TGCAGCGGGGGACTAGCGCCATTTAATGAGCAGTTCTTC	CSGGLAPFNEQFF
TRBV20-1	many	TRBJ2-7	TRBD2	TGCAGTGCTCAGGGACTAGCGGGAGTCGAGCAGTACTTC	CSAQGLAGVEQYF
TRBV11-1	many	TRBJ2-7	TRBD1	TGTGCCAGCAGCTCCCAGGCCACAGGGGCCTACGAGCAGTACTTC	CASSSQATGAYEQYF
TRBV25-1	once	TRBJ2-7	-	TGTGTCAGCAGTAGGACATCCGGGTACGAGCGGTACTTC	CVSSRTSGYERYF
TRBV30	-	TRBJ2-3	-	TGTGCCTGGAGTAATTTGGCGGGAGATACGCAGTATTTT	CAWSNLAGDTQYF
TRBV20-1	many	TRBJ2-7	-	TGCAGTGCAAACCGGGACAAGGGTGTATACGAGCAGTACTTC	CSANRDKGVYEQYF
TRBV9	many	TRBJ2-7	TRBD2	TGTGCCAGCAGCGTAGCCTATCGGGGGGGTGAGCAGTACTTC	CASSVAYRGGEQYF
TRBV10-2	-	TRBJ2-1	TRBD2	TGCGCCAGGCCCAGGACTAGCGGACTGTACAATGAGCAGTTCTTC	CARPRTSGLYNEQFF
TRBV7-9	many	TRBJ1-2	TRBD1	TGTGCCAGCAGCTCGGACAGGCTTAACTATGGCTACACCTTC	CASSSDRLNYGYTF
TRBV6-1	-	TRBJ2-1	TRBD2	TGTGCCAGCAGTGAAGTTACCGGGGGAGCGGGAGGGCCTTATGAGCAGTTCTTC	CASSEVTGGAGGPYEQFF
TRBV6-5	many	TRBJ2-7	TRBD1	TGTGCCAGCAGTTACGGACAGGGTTTGGGTTCCTACGAGCAGTACTTC	CASSYGQGLGSYEQYF
TRBV14	-	TRBJ2-4	TRBD2	TGTGCCAGCAGCGAAGCGGGAGGGATCGGTAAAAACATTCAGTACTTC	CASSEAGGIGKNIQYF
TRBV10-2	-	TRBJ2-3	TRBD1	TGCGCCAGCAGCCCCGGACAGGGGAGTATTTCAGATACGCAGTATTTT	CASSPGQGSISDTQYF
TRBV3-1	-	TRBJ1-6	TRBD1	TGTGCCAGCTCACAAAAGACAGGGCCTGATTCATCCCTCCACTTT	CASSQKTGPDSSLHF
TRBV7-9	-	TRBJ2-6	-	TGTGCCAGCAGGCCAGGGACGAGGGGCAACTCTGGGGCCAACGTCCTGACTTTC	CASRPGTRGNSGANVLTF
TRBV5-8	many	TRBJ2-7	-	TGTGCCAGCAGCCGGCGGAACTCCTACGAGCAGTACTTC	CASSRRNSYEQYF
TRBV6-5	-	TRBJ2-7	TRBD1	TGTGCCAGCAGTCTTGGGGTCGGGACAGGCTACTACGAGCAGTACTTC	CASSLGVGTGYYEQYF
TRBV19	few	TRBJ1-2	-	TGTGCCACCCGGGACAAGAACTATGGCTACACCTTC	CATRDKNYGYTF
TRBV12-3/TRBV12-4	-	TRBJ2-1	-	TGTGCCAGCAGTTCAGGGCTAGCCCCACCCAATGAGCAGTTCTTC	CASSSGLAPPNEQFF
TRBV12-3/TRBV12-4	many	TRBJ1-5	TRBD1	TGTGCCAGCAGTAGGACAGGGGCACGCCAGCCCCAGCATTTT	CASSRTGARQPQHF
TRBV5-1	many	TRBJ2-3	-	TGCGCCAGCAGCCCCACCATGGCAGATACGCAGTATTTT	CASSPTMADTQYF
TRBV6-2/TRBV6-3	-	TRBJ2-2	TRBD2	TGTGCCAGCAGCCGGACTAGCGGAGAGAACGCCGGGGAGCTGTTTTTT	CASSRTSGENAGELFF
TRBV6-6	many	TRBJ2-7	TRBD2	TGTGCCAGCAGTGCCATAGGGACTAGCGGGAGGCTCGAGCAGTACTTC	CASSAIGTSGRLEQYF
TRBV6-5	many	TRBJ2-2	-	TGTGCCAGCAGACCTGACACCACCGGGGAGCTGTTTTTT	CASRPDTTGELFF
TRBV10-3	-	TRBJ2-5	-	TGTGCCATCAGTGTCCGGGACCAAGAGACCCAGTACTTC	CAISVRDQETQYF
TRBV5-1	many	TRBJ2-2	-	TGCGCCAGCAGCGCCAGGGTTGTCGGGGAGCTGTTTTTT	CASSARVVGELFF
TRBV10-2	-	TRBJ2-1	TRBD2	TGCGCCAGCAGCCAAACCCCGGGACTAGCTCTGTTCTTC	CASSQTPGLALFF
TRBV7-8	-	TRBJ2-1	TRBD2	TGTGCCAGCAGCCAACCAGCCGGGGGGTCCTACAATGAGCAGTTCTTC	CASSQPAGGSYNEQFF
TRBV3-1	few	TRBJ2-1	-	TGTGCCAGCAGCCACGGGACCCCCGAGCAGTTCTTC	CASSHGTPEQFF
TRBV6-4	few	TRBJ2-1	TRBD2	TGTGCCAGCAGTGACACCCCACTACTAGCGGTCTCCTACAATGAGCAGTTCTTC	CASSDTPLLAVSYNEQFF
TRBV11-2	many	TRBJ1-2	-	TGTGCCAGCAGCTTAGCCAGGGCGGGAGGTTATGGCTACACCTTC	CASSLARAGGYGYTF